One T cell receptor (beta chain) is described in this entry. What it binds is not known. This CDR3 region has 15 residues. CDR1 and CDR2 from the germline V gene are MNHEY and SMNVEV (reference sequence). V dropped 2 bases and J dropped 2 bases, with 10 bases sitting between them. This entry comes from a study of cytomegalovirus exposure and HLA in healthy donors. Broader study findings: Accurate HLA-A and HLA-B prediction from TCR beta sequences was reported for most subjects. Both high specificity and high sensitivity reportedly marked the classifier's diagnosis of cytomegalovirus status. The dataset shows that most TCR sequences were rare, while some public TCRs occurred in many donors.

Primers for the PCR totalled 60 Vbeta and 13 Jbeta. Sequencing used immunoSEQ multiplex PCR; TCRdb keeps in-frame clones, though not all of them. The data contain some 200,000 clones, approximately 84% of them singletons. Sample: PBMCs. The receptor was isolated from a woman between 45 and 65 years old in good health and CMV-seropositive. This chain connects TRBV27 to TRBJ1-5; maybe TRBD1 (5 bases). CDR3 residues: CASSLTGRGNQPQHF. The CDR3 DNA reads as TGTGCCAGCAGTTTAACAGGAAGGGGCAATCAGCCCCAGCATTTT.